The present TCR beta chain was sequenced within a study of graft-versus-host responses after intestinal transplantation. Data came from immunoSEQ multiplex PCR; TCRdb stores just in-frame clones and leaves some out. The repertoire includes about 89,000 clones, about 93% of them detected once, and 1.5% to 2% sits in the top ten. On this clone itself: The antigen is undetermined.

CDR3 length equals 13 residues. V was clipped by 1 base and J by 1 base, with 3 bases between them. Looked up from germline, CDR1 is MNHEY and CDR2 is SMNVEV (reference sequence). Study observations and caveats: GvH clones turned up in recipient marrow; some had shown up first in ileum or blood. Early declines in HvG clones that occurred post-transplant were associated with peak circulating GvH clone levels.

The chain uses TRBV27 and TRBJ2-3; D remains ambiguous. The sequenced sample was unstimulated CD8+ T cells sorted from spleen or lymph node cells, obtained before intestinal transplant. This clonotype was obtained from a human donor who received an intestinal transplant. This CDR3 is CASSLLGTDTQYF. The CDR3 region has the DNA TGTGCCAGCAGTTTATTAGGCACAGATACGCAGTATTTT.